This TCR beta chain was identified in a study of blood T cell repertoires in COVID-19. At the level of the study: Collection of acute and convalescent COVID-19 samples took place in the United States, Italy and Spain.

TCRdb's table, derived via immunoSEQ multiplex PCR, lists solely in-frame clones and lacks some. The sample lists 180,000 or so clones; approximately 89% were seen once. This receptor was identified in a man aged 35-49 years with active or convalescent COVID-19. Sequencing was carried out using peripheral blood.

CDR3 nucleotides: TGTGCCATCTCGCGGTCAGGGGGCGGTAGTGGCTACACCTTC. Protein sequence: CAISRSGGGSGYTF. This chain links TRBV28 with TRBJ1-2; 8 bases fit TRBD1. Germline V gene data show CDR1 as MDHEN and CDR2 as SYDVKM. The trim removed 10 bases at V and 7 bases at J, leaving 14 bases unmatched. This CDR3 has 14 residues.